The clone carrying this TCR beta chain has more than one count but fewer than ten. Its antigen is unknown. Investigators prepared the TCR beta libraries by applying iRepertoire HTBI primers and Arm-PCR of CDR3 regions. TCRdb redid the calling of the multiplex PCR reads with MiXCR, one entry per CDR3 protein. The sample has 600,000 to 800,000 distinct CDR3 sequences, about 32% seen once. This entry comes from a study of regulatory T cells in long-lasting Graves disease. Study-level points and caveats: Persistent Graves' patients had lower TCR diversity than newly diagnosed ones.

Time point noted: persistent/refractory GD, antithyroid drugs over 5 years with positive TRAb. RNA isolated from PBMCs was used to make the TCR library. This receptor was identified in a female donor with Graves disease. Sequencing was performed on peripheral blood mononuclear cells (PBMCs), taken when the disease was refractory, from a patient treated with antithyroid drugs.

The CDR3 spells CATSTHIGRGGTEAFF. CDR3 DNA sequence: TGTGCCACCAGCACACACATAGGACGCGGGGGAACTGAAGCTTTCTTT. The V gene is TRBV15, the J gene TRBJ1-1, with TRBD1 as a possible D gene (5 bases). CDR3 length equals 16 residues. V was clipped by 4 bases and J by 5 bases, with 20 bases between them. The V gene's germline CDR1 is LNHNV and CDR2 YYDKDF (reference sequence).